This T cell receptor (beta chain) was profiled in a study of T cells after somatic rescue of genetic block. CDR1 and CDR2 (germline): MNHEY, SMNVEV (reference sequence). The CDR3 is 13 residues long. V gave up 8 bases and J gave up 3 bases, with 10 bases separating them. Measured with immunoSEQ multiplex PCR; TCRdb has only the in-frame clones, and not every one. The data show 70,000 to 85,000 clones, with roughly 90% seen just once and approximately 2.7% held by the top ten. V usage is TRBV27 and J usage is TRBJ2-2; TRBD1 or TRBD2 may be the D gene (6 bases each). This TCR was sampled from a man aged 30-40 years. The sample taken for sequencing was peripheral blood mononuclear cells (PBMCs). The CDR3 is CASSGAYTGELFF. CDR3 DNA sequence: TGTGCCAGCTCGGGGGCGTACACCGGGGAGCTGTTTTTT.